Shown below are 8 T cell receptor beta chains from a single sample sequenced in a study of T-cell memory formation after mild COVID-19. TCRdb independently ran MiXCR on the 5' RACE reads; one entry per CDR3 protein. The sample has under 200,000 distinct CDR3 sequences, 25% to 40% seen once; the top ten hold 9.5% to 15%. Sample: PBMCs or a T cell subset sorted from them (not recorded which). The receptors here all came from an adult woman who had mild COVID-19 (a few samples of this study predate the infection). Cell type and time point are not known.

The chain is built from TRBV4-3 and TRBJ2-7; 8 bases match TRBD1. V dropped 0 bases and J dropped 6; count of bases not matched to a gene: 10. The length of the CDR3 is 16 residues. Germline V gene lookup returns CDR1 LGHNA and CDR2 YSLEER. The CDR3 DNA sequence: TGCGCCAGCAGCCAAGACAGGACAGGGAATATGGGCGAGCAGTACTTC. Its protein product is CASSQDRTGNMGEQYF.

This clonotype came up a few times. The chain's CDR3 is CSVEEIGRAGGTDTQYF. Here the CDR3 DNA reads TGCAGCGTTGAGGAGATCGGGAGGGCCGGGGGCACAGATACGCAGTATTTT. The chain links TRBV29-1 to TRBJ2-3; the match to TRBD2 covers 8 bases. The CDR3 length is 17 residues. V lost 3 bases to trimming and J lost 1 base; unmatched junction nucleotides: 12. Germline V CDR1 and CDR2: SQVTM, ANQGSEA.

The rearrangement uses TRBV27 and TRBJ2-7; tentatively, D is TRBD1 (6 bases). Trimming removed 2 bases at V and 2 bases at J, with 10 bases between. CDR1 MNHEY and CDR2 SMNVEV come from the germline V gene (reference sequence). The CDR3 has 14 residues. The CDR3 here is CASSLMGTTYEQYF. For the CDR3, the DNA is TGTGCCAGCAGTTTAATGGGGACAACCTACGAGCAGTACTTC.

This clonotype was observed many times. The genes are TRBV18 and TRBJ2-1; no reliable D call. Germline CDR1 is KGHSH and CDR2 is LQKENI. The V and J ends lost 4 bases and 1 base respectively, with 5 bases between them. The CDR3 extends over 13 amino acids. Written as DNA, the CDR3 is TGTGCCAGCTCACTACAATCCTACAATGAGCAGTTCTTC. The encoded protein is CASSLQSYNEQFF. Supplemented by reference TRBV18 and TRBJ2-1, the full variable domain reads NAGVMQNPRHLVRRRGQEARLRCSPMKGHSHVYWYRQLPEEGLKFMVYLQKENIIDESGMPKERFSAEFPKEGPSILRIQQVVRGDSAAYFCASSLQSYNEQFFGPGTRLTVL.

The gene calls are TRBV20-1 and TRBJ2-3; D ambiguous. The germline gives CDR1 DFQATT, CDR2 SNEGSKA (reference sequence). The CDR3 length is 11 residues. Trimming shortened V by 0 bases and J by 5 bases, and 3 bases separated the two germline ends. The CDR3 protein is CSARDVDTQYF. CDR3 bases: TGCAGTGCTAGAGACGTAGATACGCAGTATTTT.

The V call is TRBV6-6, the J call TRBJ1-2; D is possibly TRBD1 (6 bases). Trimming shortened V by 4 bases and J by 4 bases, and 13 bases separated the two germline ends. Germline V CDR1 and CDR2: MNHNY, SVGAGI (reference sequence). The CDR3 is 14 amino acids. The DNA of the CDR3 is TGTGCCAGCAGTTTCCGGGACACCACCTATGGCTACACCTTC. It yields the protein CASSFRDTTYGYTF.

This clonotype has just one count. CDR3 amino acids: CASSPRTDQGTEAFF. CDR3 nucleotides: TGTGCCAGCAGCCCCAGGACAGATCAAGGGACTGAAGCTTTCTTT. The rearrangement joins TRBV7-3 to TRBJ1-1, with TRBD1 as a possible D gene (6 bases). Trimming cost V 5 bases and J 5 bases, with 18 bases left between them. Germline CDR1 and CDR2: SGHTA and FQGTGA. CDR3 length equals 15 residues. The whole variable domain, filled in from reference TRBV7-3 and TRBJ1-1, reads GAGVSQTPSNKVTEKGKYVELRCDPISGHTALYWYRQSLGQGPEFLIYFQGTGAADDSGLPNDRFFAVRPEGSVSTLKIQRTERGDSAVYLCASSPRTDQGTEAFFGQGTRLTVV.

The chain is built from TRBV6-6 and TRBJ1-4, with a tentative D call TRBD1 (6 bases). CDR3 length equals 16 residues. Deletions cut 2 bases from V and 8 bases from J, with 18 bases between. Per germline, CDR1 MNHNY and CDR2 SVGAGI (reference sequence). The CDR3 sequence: CASSYRTVGGPEKLFF. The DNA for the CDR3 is TGTGCCAGCAGTTACCGGACAGTAGGGGGACCGGAAAAACTGTTTTTT.